The rows below give T cell receptor beta chains drawn from one sample of a study of blood T cell repertoires in COVID-19. Libraries were prepared by immunoSEQ multiplex PCR; TCRdb keeps only in-frame clonotypes and omits some of them. The sample has roughly 330,000 clones, just over 85% seen once. The sample was PBMCs or T cells enriched from blood (not recorded which). Source of these receptors: a woman aged 18-30 years who had recovered from COVID-19. The CDR3 runs from the conserved cysteine through the conserved F or W. The order of the fields is clone size, J gene, V gene, CDR3 protein. Clone size is given for some rows only: seen once, a few or many times, or a class if the clone is expanded.

clone size: .; J gene: TRBJ1-2; V gene: TRBV11-2; CDR3 protein: CASSLDRDRDNYGYTF
clone size: .; J gene: TRBJ2-7; V gene: TRBV4-1; CDR3 protein: CASSPRVRYYEQYF
clone size: .; J gene: TRBJ1-1; V gene: TRBV30; CDR3 protein: CAWRRDRAEAFF
clone size: .; J gene: TRBJ1-6; V gene: TRBV5-6; CDR3 protein: CASSRPPGGGTGVGLHF
clone size: .; J gene: TRBJ1-2; V gene: TRBV27; CDR3 protein: CASSSWDREDYGYTF
clone size: .; J gene: TRBJ1-1; V gene: TRBV28; CDR3 protein: CASRLPRARETEAFF
clone size: .; J gene: TRBJ1-2; V gene: TRBV7-9; CDR3 protein: CASSSQRLYGYTF
clone size: few; J gene: TRBJ1-2; V gene: TRBV19; CDR3 protein: CASSIDRGYGYTF
clone size: few; J gene: TRBJ2-1; V gene: TRBV5-1; CDR3 protein: CASSFMAGAGNEQFF
clone size: .; J gene: TRBJ2-7; V gene: TRBV15; CDR3 protein: CATSRATSISYEQYF
clone size: .; J gene: TRBJ2-3; V gene: TRBV7-9; CDR3 protein: CASSQKWDTQYF
clone size: .; J gene: TRBJ1-1; V gene: TRBV5-1; CDR3 protein: CASSLTGSGQGTEAFF
clone size: .; J gene: TRBJ1-1; V gene: TRBV13; CDR3 protein: CASSPRGRITEAFF
clone size: .; J gene: TRBJ1-5; V gene: TRBV19; CDR3 protein: CASSIEQGNQPQHF
clone size: .; J gene: TRBJ1-5; V gene: TRBV6-1; CDR3 protein: CASSEPPLREPQHF
clone size: .; J gene: TRBJ1-2; V gene: TRBV6-1; CDR3 protein: CASSEGMAGGPVDGYTF
clone size: .; J gene: TRBJ2-1; V gene: TRBV18; CDR3 protein: CASSLYGTSGGFNEQFF
clone size: .; J gene: TRBJ2-4; V gene: TRBV30; CDR3 protein: CAWSVGLRVSIQYF
clone size: once; J gene: TRBJ2-2; V gene: TRBV3-1/TRBV3-2; CDR3 protein: CASSQIISGRLEELFF
clone size: .; J gene: TRBJ2-1; V gene: TRBV9; CDR3 protein: CASSPRQGSYNEQFF
clone size: .; J gene: TRBJ1-2; V gene: TRBV5-1; CDR3 protein: CASMGLLGYGYTF
clone size: .; J gene: TRBJ2-1; V gene: TRBV4-2; CDR3 protein: CASSQDASGGYNEQFF
clone size: .; J gene: TRBJ2-2; V gene: TRBV7-2; CDR3 protein: CASSFGMGALSAGELFF
clone size: .; J gene: TRBJ1-5; V gene: TRBV7-7; CDR3 protein: CASSPGGGQGQPQHF
clone size: .; J gene: TRBJ1-2; V gene: TRBV4-2; CDR3 protein: CASSQGTGRVSVGYTF
clone size: .; J gene: TRBJ2-5; V gene: TRBV5-1; CDR3 protein: CASSLGPGGQETQYF
clone size: .; J gene: TRBJ2-1; V gene: TRBV7-9; CDR3 protein: CASSLTGGEFHEQFF
clone size: .; J gene: TRBJ2-7; V gene: TRBV6-5; CDR3 protein: CASSSAGVSGEQYF
clone size: .; J gene: TRBJ1-6; V gene: TRBV9; CDR3 protein: CASSGKQGWGSPLHF
clone size: .; J gene: TRBJ1-3; V gene: TRBV6-5; CDR3 protein: CASSYSGRGLGNTIYF
clone size: .; J gene: TRBJ2-6; V gene: TRBV11-2; CDR3 protein: CASSLALSGANVLTF
clone size: .; J gene: TRBJ2-7; V gene: TRBV19; CDR3 protein: CASSITGLTHEQYF
clone size: once; J gene: TRBJ2-1; V gene: TRBV11-2; CDR3 protein: CASSPRGKPWEQFF
clone size: .; J gene: TRBJ2-6; V gene: TRBV18; CDR3 protein: CASSPVVGRGANVLTF
clone size: .; J gene: TRBJ1-1; V gene: TRBV10-3; CDR3 protein: CATTGGPTTEAFF
clone size: .; J gene: TRBJ2-1; V gene: TRBV7-6; CDR3 protein: CASSRRGTPGNEQFF
clone size: .; J gene: TRBJ1-1; V gene: TRBV18; CDR3 protein: CASSPTGADTEAFF
clone size: .; J gene: TRBJ2-7; V gene: TRBV18; CDR3 protein: CASSKDTGSYEQYF
clone size: .; J gene: TRBJ2-7; V gene: TRBV27; CDR3 protein: CASSLLSLANSYEQYF
clone size: .; J gene: TRBJ1-1; V gene: TRBV29-1; CDR3 protein: CSVEAWNTEAFF
clone size: .; J gene: TRBJ2-7; V gene: TRBV7-2; CDR3 protein: CASSLVAGGTYEQYF